This TCR beta chain was found in a study of blood T cell repertoires in COVID-19 (dated by TCRdb to 2018 to 2020). Regarding the study in general: Samples covering the acute and convalescent phases of COVID-19 were provided by collaborators in the United States, Italy and Spain. Samples were obtained from the ongoing ImmuneRACE study (first 160 participants) and from some 1,300 subjects provided by 6 global collaborators. Where available, HLA class I and class II types were taken from metadata supplied by the sample provider and were not determined by assay-based typing. Sample metadata almost always included a de-identified subject ID, COVID-19 status, age in years and sex. Subjects who had been exposed to COVID-19, were actively infected with it, or had recovered from it provided the deeply sampled blood TCRbeta repertoires that made up the dataset. The repertoires were made available in a free public database intended to serve as a resource for research on the immune response to SARS-CoV-2. The material from the prospective study consisted of cDNA or gDNA derived from T cells, B-cell-depleted T cells, or PBMCs. What the study reported, not specific to this receptor: The quantity of clinical and demographic metadata differed by source and by participant and was supplied without curation.

Here V drops 6 bases and J drops 2 bases, and the junction holds 3 bases not matched to any gene. The CDR3, cysteine through phenylalanine, is 13 amino acids long. The CDR3 DNA has 39 bases and is translated from base 1. TCRbeta CDR3 regions were amplified from genomic DNA by means of the immunoSEQ Assay, a bias-controlled multiplex PCR. The study's processing was this. Nucleated cell counts per sample were estimated from amplification of reference gene primers within the assay. To quantify the absolute abundance of each unique TCRbeta CDR3 rearrangement, sequence reads were collapsed and filtered. Productive Simpson clonality was computed per sample as the square root of Simpson's diversity index over productive rearrangements. Drawn from immuneACCESS, this table holds only the in-frame rearrangements with V and J called that TCRdb kept. Clones are partly lost; checked studies trace under half to an unresolved V gene and leave the rest unexplained. The V and J calls and the clone size are those of that table, but D and trimming were determined from the DNA. This sample holds 50,000 to 70,000 clones; 65% to 85% were observed only once. Roughly 3% of the sample rests with the top ten.

Collaborating institutions collected whole blood in K2EDTA tubes following their own protocols. For TCRbeta analysis, collaborator samples were shipped as frozen whole blood, as isolated PBMCs, or as DNA extracted from either sample type. This clone showed up just once. The clone's antigen remains unknown. No much larger clone is present one base from it, and per-base qualities are unavailable. The receptor was isolated from a man aged 60-69 years with acute or convalescent COVID-19. The specimen was peripheral blood. Recombination linked TRBV12-3 or TRBV12-4 to TRBJ2-5; TRBD1 agrees with 7 junctional bases. The DNA is TGTGCCAGCAGCCCGACAGGGCAAGAGACCCAGTACTTC. This gives the protein CASSPTGQETQYF.